Listed here are 21 T cell receptor beta chains from one sample, sequenced in a study of T cell responses to AZD1222 COVID-19 vaccine (dated by TCRdb to about 2021). To prepare the library, the immunoSEQ multiplex PCR assay was applied. Sourced from immuneACCESS, this table was stored by TCRdb with only in-frame sequences that have V and J called. A share of the clones is absent; for the studies checked, an unresolved V gene accounts for under half, and the remainder has no known explanation. This sample is represented by over 100,000 clones; about 85% of them were singletons. The ten largest make up about 5% of the sample. What this sample's time point label stands for: baseline before first vaccination. The sequenced sample was peripheral blood, obtained on day 0 of AZD1222 vaccination. These receptors were taken from an adult in good health.

This CDR3 is CASRDRVNNEQFF. The CDR3 DNA is TGTGCCAGTCGGGACAGGGTCAACAATGAGCAGTTCTTC. This chain joins TRBV19 and TRBJ2-1, with 9 nucleotides matching TRBD1. Losses at the gene ends were 8 bases for V and 5 bases for J; bases not matched to a gene: 4. Germline V gene data show CDR1 as LNHDA and CDR2 as SQIVND (reference sequence). The CDR3 loop spans 13 amino acids.

This clone appeared a few times. The rearrangement uses TRBV14 and TRBJ2-3; 11 bases agree with TRBD1. Germline V gene sequence: CDR1 SGHDN, CDR2 FVKESK. This CDR3 has 18 residues. Trimming took 2 bases from V and 0 from J; bases not matched to a gene: 7. The CDR3 reads CASSQSPGTGGSTDTQYF. In DNA form, the CDR3 reads TGTGCCAGCAGCCAAAGTCCCGGGACAGGGGGAAGCACAGATACGCAGTATTTT. Combining the CDR3 with reference TRBV14 and TRBJ2-3 gives the whole variable domain EAGVTQFPSHSVIEKGQTVTLRCDPISGHDNLYWYRRVMGKEIKFLLHFVKESKQDESGMPNNRFLAERTGGTYSTLKVQPAELEDSGVYFCASSQSPGTGGSTDTQYFGPGTRLTVL.

For this clone: Other nucleotide sequences from this sample produce the same CDR3. This sequence joins TRBV6-5 and TRBJ1-3, with 7 bases aligning to TRBD1. Per the germline V gene, CDR1 is MNHEY and CDR2 is SVGAGI. The CDR3 sequence is 15 residues long. Losses at the gene ends were 0 bases for V and 4 bases for J; bases not matched to a gene: 3. Here the CDR3 reads CASSYSRGLGNTIYF. DNA for the CDR3: TGTGCCAGCAGTTACTCTAGGGGGCTAGGAAACACCATATATTTT.

The chain combines TRBV19 with TRBJ2-2; D ambiguous. Germline CDR1 LNHDA, CDR2 SQIVND (reference sequence). V lost 3 bases and J lost 0, with 14 bases in between. The CDR3 is 17 residues long. The CDR3 spells CASSIDGSRPNTGELFF. CDR3 coding DNA: TGTGCCAGTAGTATTGACGGTAGCCGACCGAACACCGGGGAGCTGTTTTTT.

The chain couples TRBV5-1 to TRBJ2-1; TRBD1 agrees at 8 bases. Germline V gives CDR1 SGHRS, CDR2 YFSETQ. The J segment lost 8 bases and the V segment lost 3 bases, leaving 7 bases of the junction unmatched. This CDR3 contains 14 residues. The CDR3 protein is CASSSTGAGDEQFF. The CDR3 coding sequence is TGCGCCAGCAGCTCGACAGGGGCAGGCGATGAGCAGTTCTTC.

V and J are TRBV10-3 and TRBJ1-3, with 7 bases identical to TRBD1. The germline V gene has CDR1 ENHRY and CDR2 SYGVKD. There are 17 residues in the CDR3. Trimming removed 2 bases from V and 0 bases from J; junction bases left unmatched: 7. The CDR3 sequence: CAISEISGTASGNTIYF. The CDR3 DNA reads TGTGCCATCAGTGAGATCTCCGGGACAGCCTCTGGAAACACCATATATTTT.

The chain has TRBV14 and TRBJ1-2; D call uncertain. V was shortened by 5 bases and J by 4 bases, with 8 bases between the two germline ends. CDR1 and CDR2 (germline): SGHDN, FVKESK. The CDR3 loop spans 12 amino acids. The CDR3 DNA sequence: TGTGCCAGCAGCACGAATTCCTATGGCTACACCTTC. This gives the protein CASSTNSYGYTF. Variable domain in full (rest from reference TRBV14 and TRBJ1-2): EAGVTQFPSHSVIEKGQTVTLRCDPISGHDNLYWYRRVMGKEIKFLLHFVKESKQDESGMPNNRFLAERTGGTYSTLKVQPAELEDSGVYFCASSTNSYGYTFGSGTRLTVV.

The genes are TRBV9 and TRBJ2-1, with 9 bases lining up with TRBD2. With V trimmed by 0 bases and J by 9 bases, 1 base remained unmatched. This CDR3 is 13 amino acids long. Per the germline V gene, CDR1 is SGDLS and CDR2 is YYNGEE. The CDR3 sequence: CASSVGLAAEQFF. Written as DNA, the CDR3 is TGTGCCAGCAGCGTAGGACTAGCGGCTGAGCAGTTCTTC.

The chain joins TRBV7-2 to TRBJ1-5; 8 bases map to TRBD1. This CDR3 region has 16 residues. Germline CDR1 SGHTA, CDR2 FQGNSA. V lost 5 bases and J lost 2; bases outside the gene matches: 8. This CDR3 is CASSPGQGKGNQPQHF. CDR3 coding DNA: TGTGCCAGCAGCCCCGGACAGGGAAAGGGCAATCAGCCCCAGCATTTT.

The chain links TRBV12-5 to TRBJ2-7; TRBD2 matches 10 bases. Germline trimming cut 7 bases from V and 1 base from J; bases unmatched to any gene: 4. The CDR3 covers 14 residues. Germline assignment: CDR1 LGHNT and CDR2 FRNRAP. CDR3 sequence reads: CASAPAGGSYEQYF. The CDR3 DNA is TGTGCTAGTGCCCCAGCGGGAGGGTCCTACGAGCAGTACTTC.

This sequence joins TRBV9 and TRBJ2-1; D is unresolved. The CDR3 loop spans 13 amino acids. The V gene lost 4 bases and the J gene lost 5 bases, with 10 bases spanning the gap. In germline, CDR1 is SGDLS, CDR2 YYNGEE. The CDR3 region has the DNA TGTGCCAGCAGCCCTCCCGTAAACAATGAGCAGTTCTTC. As protein: CASSPPVNNEQFF.

V and J are TRBV4-3 and TRBJ2-2; the match to TRBD1 covers 9 bases. The CDR3 is 15 residues long. The junction had 6 bases not matched to a gene; V was cut back by 3 bases and J by 7 bases. Germline values: CDR1 LGHNA, CDR2 YSLEER. CDR3 coding DNA: TGCGCCAGCAGCCACCGGGACAGGGTGGTCGGGGAGCTGTTTTTT. The encoded protein is CASSHRDRVVGELFF.

The chain couples TRBV21-1 to TRBJ1-1; the DNA was not used to check the table's D call, TRBD1. TRBV21-1 is termed a pseudogene. The CDR3 has 15 residues. The CDR3 DNA reads TGTGCCAGCAGCATCCGGACACCACGAAGGTCGGAAGCTTTCTTT. Its translation: CASSIRTPRRSEAFF.

The chain uses TRBV6-2 or TRBV6-3 and TRBJ1-1, with a tentative D call TRBD1 (6 bases). This CDR3 is built from 18 residues. Per germline, CDR1 MNHEY and CDR2 SVGEGT. Trimming cost V 0 bases and J 0 bases, with 17 bases left between them. CDR3 bases: TGTGCCAGCAGTTACTCGAGAAGGGGGAGAAGCTTGAACACTGAAGCTTTCTTT. Translation gives CASSYSRRGRSLNTEAFF.

The chain combines TRBV6-5 with TRBJ1-2; D not certain. The V and J ends lost 6 bases and 2 bases respectively, with 10 bases between them. This CDR3 contains 13 residues. Per the germline V gene, CDR1 is MNHEY and CDR2 is SVGAGI. This CDR3 is CASRTVSNYGYTF. In DNA, the CDR3 is TGTGCCAGCAGGACTGTAAGCAACTATGGCTACACCTTC.

The V gene is TRBV23-1, the J gene TRBJ2-5; D gene ambiguous. TRBV23-1 is placed among ORFs of uncertain function. V was shortened by 5 bases and J by 1 base, with 11 bases between the two germline ends. The CDR3 totals 14 residues. CDR3 nucleotides: TGCGCCAGCAGTGATAACAGCCTCCAAGAGACCCAGTACTTC. Amino acids: CASSDNSLQETQYF.

The chain employs TRBV7-2 and TRBJ1-2; D uncertain. Germline loops: CDR1 SGHTA, CDR2 FQGNSA. CDR3 length: 14 amino acids. Trimming removed 5 bases from V and 0 bases from J, with 10 bases in between. The CDR3 here is CASSPDMANYGYTF. CDR3 in DNA: TGTGCCAGCAGCCCTGACATGGCTAACTATGGCTACACCTTC.

V is TRBV9 and J is TRBJ2-7; 7 bases are a match to TRBD1. The CDR3 totals 16 residues. Germline CDR1 SGDLS, CDR2 YYNGEE. Trimming cost V 4 bases and J 6 bases; bases outside gene matches: 16. The CDR3 sequence is CASSPTTTGSSAEQYF. The CDR3 coding sequence is TGTGCCAGCAGCCCCACAACGACAGGGAGTAGTGCCGAGCAGTACTTC.

The chain is built from TRBV19 and TRBJ2-6; no clear D gene. Trimming removed 3 bases at V and 2 bases at J, with 8 bases between. Germline V lookup: CDR1 LNHDA, CDR2 SQIVND (reference sequence). CDR3 length: 15 amino acids. CDR3 residues: CASSIRSPGANVLTF. The CDR3 DNA reads as TGTGCCAGTAGTATTAGGAGTCCTGGGGCCAACGTCCTGACTTTC.

The rearrangement joins TRBV15 to TRBJ2-4; unclear D gene. Between the trimmed V and J ends, which lost 0 bases and 11 bases, there was a span of 17 bases. There are 15 residues in the CDR3. Germline CDR1 LNHNV, CDR2 YYDKDF (reference sequence). The DNA for the CDR3 is TGTGCCACCAGCAGAGATTTCGCAGAGTTGGTCCTTCAGTACTTC. It specifies CATSRDFAELVLQYF.

CDR3 sequence (DNA): TGTGCCAGCTCACCTTCGATCTCAGGGCCTTCTGGGGCCAACGTCCTGACTTTC. This encodes CASSPSISGPSGANVLTF. V and J are TRBV18 and TRBJ2-6; perhaps TRBD1 as D (5 bases). V was clipped by 3 bases and J by 1 base, with 16 bases between them. This CDR3 has 18 residues. Looked up from germline, CDR1 is KGHSH and CDR2 is LQKENI.